This TCR beta chain was obtained from a study of cytomegalovirus exposure and HLA in healthy donors. In the study overall: Under 85% of 300 to 450 genotyped donors fell in the Caucasian-associated ancestry cluster.

Notes on the study in general: Investigators reported 150 to 200 TCR beta chains as tied to cytomegalovirus. Donor immune exposure was known only as CMV serostatus.

On this clone: Its antigen is not known.

Both 60 Vbeta primers and 13 Jbeta primers went into the PCR. The data were produced by immunoSEQ multiplex PCR, yet TCRdb's version contains in-frame clones alone and is incomplete. The sample includes some 180,000 clones, 75% to 85% of them seen just once. V lost 3 bases to trimming and J lost 2 bases; unmatched junction nucleotides: 4. CDR3 length: 14 amino acids. Germline CDR1 is SEHNR and CDR2 is FQNEAQ (reference sequence). Sequencing was carried out using PBMCs. This receptor was obtained from a woman in her twenties or thirties in good health and CMV-seropositive. The V gene is TRBV7-9, the J gene TRBJ2-7; the match to TRBD1 covers 7 bases. DNA for the CDR3: TGTGCCAGCAGCTTCGGAGACAGGGCCTACGAGCAGTACTTC. This encodes CASSFGDRAYEQYF.